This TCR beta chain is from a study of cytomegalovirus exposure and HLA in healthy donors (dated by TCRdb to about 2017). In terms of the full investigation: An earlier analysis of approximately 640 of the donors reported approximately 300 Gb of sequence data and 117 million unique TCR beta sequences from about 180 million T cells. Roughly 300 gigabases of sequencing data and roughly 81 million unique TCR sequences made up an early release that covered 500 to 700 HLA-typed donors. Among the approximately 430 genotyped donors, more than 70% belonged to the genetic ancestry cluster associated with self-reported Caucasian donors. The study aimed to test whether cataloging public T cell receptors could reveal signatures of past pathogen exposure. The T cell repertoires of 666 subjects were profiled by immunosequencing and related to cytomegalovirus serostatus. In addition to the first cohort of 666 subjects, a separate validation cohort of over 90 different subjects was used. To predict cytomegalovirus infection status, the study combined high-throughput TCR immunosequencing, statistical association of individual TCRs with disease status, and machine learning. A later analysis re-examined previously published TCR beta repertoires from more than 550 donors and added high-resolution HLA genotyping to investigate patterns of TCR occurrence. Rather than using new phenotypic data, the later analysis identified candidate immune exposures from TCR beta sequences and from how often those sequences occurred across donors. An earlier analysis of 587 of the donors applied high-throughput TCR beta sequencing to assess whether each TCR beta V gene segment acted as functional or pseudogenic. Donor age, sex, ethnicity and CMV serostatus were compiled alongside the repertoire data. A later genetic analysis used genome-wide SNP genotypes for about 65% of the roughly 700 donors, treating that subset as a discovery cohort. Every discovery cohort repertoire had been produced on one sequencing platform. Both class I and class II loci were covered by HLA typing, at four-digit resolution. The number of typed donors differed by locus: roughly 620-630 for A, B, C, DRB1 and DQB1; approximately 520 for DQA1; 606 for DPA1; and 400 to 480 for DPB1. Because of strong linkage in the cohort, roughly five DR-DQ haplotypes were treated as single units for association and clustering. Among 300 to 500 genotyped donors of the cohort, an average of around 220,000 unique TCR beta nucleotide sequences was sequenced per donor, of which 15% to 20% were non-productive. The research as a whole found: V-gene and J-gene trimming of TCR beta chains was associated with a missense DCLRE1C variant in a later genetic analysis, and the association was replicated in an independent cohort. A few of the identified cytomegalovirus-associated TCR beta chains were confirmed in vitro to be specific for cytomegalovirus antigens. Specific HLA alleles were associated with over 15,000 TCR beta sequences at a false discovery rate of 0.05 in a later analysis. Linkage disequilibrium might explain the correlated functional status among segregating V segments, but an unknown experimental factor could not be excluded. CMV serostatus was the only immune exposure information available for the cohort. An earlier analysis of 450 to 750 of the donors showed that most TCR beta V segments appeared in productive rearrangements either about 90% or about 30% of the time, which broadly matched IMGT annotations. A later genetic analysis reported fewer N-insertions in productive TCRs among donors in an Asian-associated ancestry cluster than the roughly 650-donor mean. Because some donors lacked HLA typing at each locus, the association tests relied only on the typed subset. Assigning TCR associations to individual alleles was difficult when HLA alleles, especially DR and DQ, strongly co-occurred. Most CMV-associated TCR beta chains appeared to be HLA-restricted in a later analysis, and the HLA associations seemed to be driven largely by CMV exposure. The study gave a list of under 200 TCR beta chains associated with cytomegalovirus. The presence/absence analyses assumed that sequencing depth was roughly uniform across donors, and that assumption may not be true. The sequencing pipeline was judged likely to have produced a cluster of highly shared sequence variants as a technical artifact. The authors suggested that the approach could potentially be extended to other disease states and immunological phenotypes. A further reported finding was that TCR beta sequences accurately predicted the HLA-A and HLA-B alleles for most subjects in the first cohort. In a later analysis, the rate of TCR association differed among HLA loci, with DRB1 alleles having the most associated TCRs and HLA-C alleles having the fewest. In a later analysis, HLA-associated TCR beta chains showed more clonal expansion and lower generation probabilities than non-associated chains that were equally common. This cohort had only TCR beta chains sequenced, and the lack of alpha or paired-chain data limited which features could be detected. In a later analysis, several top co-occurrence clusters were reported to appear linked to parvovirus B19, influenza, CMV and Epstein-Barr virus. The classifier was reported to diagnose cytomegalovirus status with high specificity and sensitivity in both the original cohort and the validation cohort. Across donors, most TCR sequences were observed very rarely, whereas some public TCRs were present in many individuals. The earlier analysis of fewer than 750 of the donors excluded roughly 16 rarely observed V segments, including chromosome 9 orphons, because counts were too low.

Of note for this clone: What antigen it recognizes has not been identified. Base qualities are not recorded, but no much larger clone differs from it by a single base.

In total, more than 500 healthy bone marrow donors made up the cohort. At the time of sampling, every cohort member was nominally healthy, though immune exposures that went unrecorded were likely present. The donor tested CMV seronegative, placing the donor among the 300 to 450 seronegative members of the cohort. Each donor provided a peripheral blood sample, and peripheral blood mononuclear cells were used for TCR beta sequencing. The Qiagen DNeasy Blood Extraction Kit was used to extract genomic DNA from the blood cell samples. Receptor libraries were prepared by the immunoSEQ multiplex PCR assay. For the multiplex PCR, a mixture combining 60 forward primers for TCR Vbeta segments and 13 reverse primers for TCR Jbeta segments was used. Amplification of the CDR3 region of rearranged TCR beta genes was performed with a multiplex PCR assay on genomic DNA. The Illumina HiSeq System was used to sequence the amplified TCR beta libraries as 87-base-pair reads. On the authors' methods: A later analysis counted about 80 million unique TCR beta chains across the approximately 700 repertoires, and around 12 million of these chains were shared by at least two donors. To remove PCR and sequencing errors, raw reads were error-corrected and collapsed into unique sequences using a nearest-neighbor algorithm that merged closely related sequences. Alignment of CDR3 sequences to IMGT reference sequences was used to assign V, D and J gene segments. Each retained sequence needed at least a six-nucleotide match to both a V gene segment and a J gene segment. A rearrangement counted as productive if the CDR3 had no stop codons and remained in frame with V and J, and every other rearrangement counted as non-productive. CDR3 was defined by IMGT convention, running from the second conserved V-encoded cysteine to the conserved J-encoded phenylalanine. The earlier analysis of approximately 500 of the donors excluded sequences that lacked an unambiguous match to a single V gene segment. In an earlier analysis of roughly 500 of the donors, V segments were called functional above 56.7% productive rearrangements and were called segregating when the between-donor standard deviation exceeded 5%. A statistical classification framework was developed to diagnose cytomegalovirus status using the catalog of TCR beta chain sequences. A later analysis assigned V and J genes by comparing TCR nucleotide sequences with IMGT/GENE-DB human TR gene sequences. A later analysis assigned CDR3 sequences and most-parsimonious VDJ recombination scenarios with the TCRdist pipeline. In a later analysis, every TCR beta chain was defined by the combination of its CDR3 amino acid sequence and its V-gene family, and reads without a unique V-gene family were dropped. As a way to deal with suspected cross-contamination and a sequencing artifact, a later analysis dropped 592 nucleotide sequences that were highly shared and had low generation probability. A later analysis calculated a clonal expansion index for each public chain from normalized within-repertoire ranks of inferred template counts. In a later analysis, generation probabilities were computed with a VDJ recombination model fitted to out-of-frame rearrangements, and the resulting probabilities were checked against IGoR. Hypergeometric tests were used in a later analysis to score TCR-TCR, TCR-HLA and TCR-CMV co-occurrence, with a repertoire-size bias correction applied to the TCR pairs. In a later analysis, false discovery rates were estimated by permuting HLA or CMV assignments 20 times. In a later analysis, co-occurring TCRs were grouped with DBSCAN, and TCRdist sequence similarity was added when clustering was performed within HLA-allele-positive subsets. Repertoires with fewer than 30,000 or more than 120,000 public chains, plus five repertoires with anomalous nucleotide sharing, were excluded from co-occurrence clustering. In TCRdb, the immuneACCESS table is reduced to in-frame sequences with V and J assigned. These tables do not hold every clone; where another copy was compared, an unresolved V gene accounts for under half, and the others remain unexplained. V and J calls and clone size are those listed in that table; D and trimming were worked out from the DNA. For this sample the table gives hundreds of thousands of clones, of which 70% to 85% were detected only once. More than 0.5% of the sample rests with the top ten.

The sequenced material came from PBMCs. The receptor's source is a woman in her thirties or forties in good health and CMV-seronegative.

The encoded CDR3 is CASTQGNLYNEQFF. The nucleotides are TGTGCCAGCACTCAGGGGAATTTGTACAATGAGCAGTTCTTC. The chain links TRBV2 with TRBJ2-1, with TRBD1 as a weak D call on 6 bases. The V and J ends are trimmed by 7 bases and 4 bases, leaving 14 bases between them. Reading from cysteine to phenylalanine, the CDR3 counts 14 amino acids. CDR3 DNA is the only sequence kept; it has 42 bases, read in frame from the first base. CDR1 and CDR2, looked up from the germline V gene, are SNHLY and FYNNEI.